This T cell receptor (beta chain) is drawn from a study of blood T cell repertoires in COVID-19 (dated by TCRdb to 2020 to 2021). About the investigation overall: Collaborator samples came from the United States, Italy and Spain and covered acute and convalescent phases of COVID-19. The prospective study material was composed of cDNA or gDNA derived from T cells, B-cell-depleted T cells, or PBMCs. Deeply sampled blood TCRbeta repertoires from subjects exposed to, actively infected with, or recovered from COVID-19 were included in the dataset. The repertoires were made available in a free public database intended to serve as a resource for research on the immune response to SARS-CoV-2. Samples were obtained from the ongoing ImmuneRACE study (first 160 participants) and from about 1,300 subjects provided by 6 global collaborators. The sample metadata nearly always contained a de-identified subject ID, COVID-19 status, age in years and sex. Where HLA class I and class II types were available, the types were taken from metadata supplied by the sample provider, not from assay-based typing. Study-wide conclusions, independent of this receptor: The quantity of clinical and demographic metadata differed by source and by participant and was supplied without curation.

The immunoSEQ Assay, a bias-controlled multiplex PCR, was used to amplify TCRbeta CDR3 regions from genomic DNA. The authors' analysis ran thus. The number of nucleated cells in each sample was estimated by amplification of reference gene primers within the assay. Sequence reads were collapsed and filtered to measure the absolute abundance of every unique TCRbeta CDR3 rearrangement. For each sample, productive Simpson clonality was calculated as the square root of Simpson's diversity index across productive rearrangements. The clones in this table, taken by TCRdb from immuneACCESS, are in-frame only. Not every clone is retained; where verified, under half of the shortfall comes from an unresolved V gene, and the cause of the rest is unknown. That table supplies the V and J calls and clone size; D and trimming were determined from the DNA. The sample data list under 200,000 clones, and approximately 90% of these were observed just once. The ten largest clonotypes hold less than 8% of the sample.

In the prospective study, participants were roughly 18 to 100 years old, resided in fewer than 25 geographic areas of the United States, and were enrolled through a virtual design. In the prospective study, cohorts were assigned on the basis of participant-reported clinical history obtained from a screening survey and a study questionnaire. ImmuneRACE Cohort 3 recovered participants were defined by two consecutive negative NP/OP PCR tests, healthcare professional clearance, or symptom resolution. Each participant in the prospective study had whole blood, serum and a nasopharyngeal or oropharyngeal swab collected by mobile phlebotomists. Additional blood draws and questionnaires over an approximately two-month period could optionally be provided by prospective study participants. Blood samples from the prospective study were shipped frozen or at room temperature prior to DNA extraction. The CDR3, cysteine through phenylalanine, is 16 amino acids long. Only the CDR3 part of the read is kept: 48 bases, read in frame from the first base. The germline V gene (reference sequence) gives CDR1 as SEHNR and CDR2 as FQNEAQ. At the junction V is shortened by 1 base and J by 5 bases, with 14 bases in between.

A note on this clone: There is no known antigen for this receptor. No clone much larger than this one lies a single base away; base qualities are absent.

The clonotype comes from a woman aged 45 to 65 who had recovered from COVID-19. The sequenced sample was PBMCs or T cells enriched from blood (not recorded which). The chain employs TRBV7-9 and TRBJ1-4; TRBD1 is perhaps the D gene, given 5 matching bases. The sequence in DNA is TGTGCCAGCAGCTTAGTTCGGCAGGGTGGGAATGAAAAACTGTTTTTT. Translated, this is CASSLVRQGGNEKLFF.